This TCR beta chain came from a study of cytomegalovirus exposure and HLA in healthy donors. 13 Jbeta primers and 60 Vbeta primers were used for the PCR. Repertoires were generated with immunoSEQ multiplex PCR, while TCRdb's copy carries only in-frame clones and drops some. Found here are 200,000 or so clones, 82% of them singletons; the top ten hold about 0.8%. Whole-study findings and limits: Later work found that TCR association rates differed between HLA loci; DRB1 had the most and HLA-C the fewest. Most of the TCR beta V segments (in an earlier analysis) were productive either about 87% or about 30% of the time.

CDR1 is ENHRY and CDR2 is SYGVKD in the germline V gene. V lost 3 bases, J lost 2 bases, and 6 bases stayed unmatched. The CDR3 runs 16 residues. A note on this clone: Its antigen is currently unknown.

The sequencing sample was made of PBMCs. The V gene is TRBV10-3, the J gene TRBJ2-1, with 8 bases fitting TRBD2. The TCR originated in a woman in her late teens or twenties in good health and CMV-seronegative. This chain's CDR3 is CAISETLAGTYNEQFF. DNA for the CDR3: TGTGCCATCAGTGAAACCCTAGCGGGTACCTACAATGAGCAGTTCTTC.